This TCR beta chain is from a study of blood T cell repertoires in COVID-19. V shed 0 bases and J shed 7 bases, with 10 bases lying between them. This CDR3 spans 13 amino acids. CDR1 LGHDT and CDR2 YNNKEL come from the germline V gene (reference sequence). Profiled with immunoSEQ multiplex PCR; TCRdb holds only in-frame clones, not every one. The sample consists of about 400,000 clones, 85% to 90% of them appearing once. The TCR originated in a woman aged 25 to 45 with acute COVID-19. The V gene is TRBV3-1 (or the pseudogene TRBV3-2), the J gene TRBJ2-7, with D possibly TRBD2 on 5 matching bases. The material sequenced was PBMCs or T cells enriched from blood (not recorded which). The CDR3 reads CASSQDRDREQYF. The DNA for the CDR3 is TGTGCCAGCAGCCAAGATCGGGATAGGGAGCAGTACTTC.